The rows below give T cell receptor beta chains drawn from one sample of a study of T cell repertoires in cytomegalovirus infection. TCRdb ran MiXCR on the reads and lists one entry per CDR3 protein. In the table there are around 200,000 distinct CDR3 sequences, about a sixth of which are singletons. Input material: CD8+ T cells from PBMCs. These receptors were taken from a human donor in good health (CMV status not recorded). Some clones in this sample may be carry-over from other donors' samples. Both conserved end residues are part of each CDR3. The D gene is left open where the match is weak. Only part of the rows carry a size: once, few, many, or a class if the clone is expanded.

CDR3nt	CDR3aa	d_gene	v_gene	j_gene	abundance
TGCAGTGCTGCGGTCTCGACGGTGGTAAATCCTGAAGCTTTCTTT	CSAAVSTVVNPEAFF	NA	TRBV20-1	TRBJ1-1	NA
TGTGCCAGCAGCCGACAGGGCGTCTCCTACGAGCAGTACTTC	CASSRQGVSYEQYF	TRBD1	TRBV12-3/TRBV12-4	TRBJ2-7	NA
TGTGCCAGCAGTTACTCGGCAGGGACTGAAGCTTTCTTT	CASSYSAGTEAFF	NA	TRBV6-5	TRBJ1-1	few
TGTGCCAGCAGTTTTGAGGGGACAGGCTTCTACGAGCAGTACTTC	CASSFEGTGFYEQYF	TRBD1	TRBV28	TRBJ2-7	NA
TGTGCCAGCAGCCTGACAGGAGGAGGCACAGATACGCAGTATTTT	CASSLTGGGTDTQYF	NA	TRBV7-2	TRBJ2-3	many
TGTGCCCGCACCGGGACAGGGGTCTACGAGCAGTACTTC	CARTGTGVYEQYF	TRBD1	TRBV6-5	TRBJ2-7	NA
TGTGCCAGCAGCCTCCCAGGGAACTCCTACGAGCAGTACTTC	CASSLPGNSYEQYF	NA	TRBV14	TRBJ2-7	few
TGCGCCAGCTCGGGCGATACGCAGTATTTT	CASSGDTQYF	NA	TRBV9	TRBJ2-3	many
TGTGCCAGCAGCCGACAGCGGGGGGGCCCGGGGGAGACCCAGTACTTC	CASSRQRGGPGETQYF	TRBD2	TRBV11-2	TRBJ2-5	many
TGTGCCAGCGGACCGGGACCTCGAGGGGAGACCCAGTACTTC	CASGPGPRGETQYF	NA	TRBV6-8	TRBJ2-5	NA
TGTGCCAGCAGTTACTCCACCGGGACAGGCTCCTACAATGAGCAGTTCTTC	CASSYSTGTGSYNEQFF	TRBD1	TRBV6-2/TRBV6-3	TRBJ2-1	few
TGCAGTGCTAGAGGAGGACATGATCCCACCGGAGGTTCCTATAATTCACCCCTCCACTTT	CSARGGHDPTGGSYNSPLHF	NA	TRBV20-1	TRBJ1-6	NA
TGCAGTGCTAGACCGGCAGGGTCGTCCTACGAGCAGTACTTC	CSARPAGSSYEQYF	NA	TRBV20-1	TRBJ2-7	NA
TGCAGTGCTAGAGAACCGGGGGGAACAACTAATGAAAAACTGTTTTTT	CSAREPGGTTNEKLFF	NA	TRBV20-1	TRBJ1-4	NA
TGTGCTAGTGTCGGGACTTTCTATGGCTACACCTTC	CASVGTFYGYTF	NA	TRBV12-5	TRBJ1-2	few
TGCGCCAGCAGCCAAGATACAAGGGGCATTGGAAACACCATATATTTT	CASSQDTRGIGNTIYF	NA	TRBV4-3	TRBJ1-3	NA
TGTGCCACCAGTAAGGGTGGCTACGAGCAGTACTTC	CATSKGGYEQYF	NA	TRBV15	TRBJ2-7	few
TGTGCCAGCAGCTGGACAGGGAGGGGACAAGAGACCCAGTACTTC	CASSWTGRGQETQYF	NA	TRBV5-6	TRBJ2-5	NA
TGTGCCAGCAGTGATGAGCGCTACGAGCAGTACTTC	CASSDERYEQYF	NA	TRBV12-3/TRBV12-4	TRBJ2-7	NA
TGTGCCAGCACCCCTCCATGGCGGAGGACCTACAATGAGCAGTTCTTC	CASTPPWRRTYNEQFF	NA	TRBV7-9	TRBJ2-1	NA
TGTGCCAGCAGCTTTGGGTGGGACCCGAATCAGCCCCAGCATTTT	CASSFGWDPNQPQHF	NA	TRBV7-9	TRBJ1-5	few
TGTGCCAGCAGTTTATCTAGGGGCTTTAACACTGAAGCTTTCTTT	CASSLSRGFNTEAFF	NA	TRBV27	TRBJ1-1	once
TGTGCCAGCAGCTCCTCGGGGTCCCCCTTTTACGAGCAGTACTTC	CASSSSGSPFYEQYF	NA	TRBV7-9	TRBJ2-7	few
TGTGCCAGCAGCCGAGGACTAGCAGATACCTACGAGCAGTACTTC	CASSRGLADTYEQYF	TRBD2	TRBV7-2	TRBJ2-7	few
TGCAGTGCTAGAGATCTAGCGGGGGGTTTTTCCTACAATGAGCAGTTCTTC	CSARDLAGGFSYNEQFF	TRBD2	TRBV20-1	TRBJ2-1	few
TGTGCCAGCAGTTTGGGGACAGGGGGGGACCCACCCCTCCACTTT	CASSLGTGGDPPLHF	TRBD1	TRBV27	TRBJ1-6	NA
TGTGCCAGCAGCCCGTACTCGATTCAATACACAGATACGCAGTATTTT	CASSPYSIQYTDTQYF	NA	TRBV7-8	TRBJ2-3	NA
TGTGCCAGCGAGACAGTCGACTACGAGCAGTACTTC	CASETVDYEQYF	NA	TRBV28	TRBJ2-7	NA
TGTGCCAGCCTCCCCGGGGCTGGGGCCAACGTCCTGACTTTC	CASLPGAGANVLTF	NA	TRBV12-3/TRBV12-4	TRBJ2-6	NA
TGTGCCAGCAGTTTGGGGCCAAACAATGAGCAGTTCTTC	CASSLGPNNEQFF	NA	TRBV12-3/TRBV12-4	TRBJ2-1	many
TGTGCCAGCAGCCACCTATACCGGGACAGGGGGTCAACCCTCTCTTCTTACGAGCAGTACTTC	CASSHLYRDRGSTLSSYEQYF	TRBD1	TRBV14	TRBJ2-7	few
TGTGCCAGCAGCTTAATGGGAGAAGCCCAGCATTTT	CASSLMGEAQHF	NA	TRBV7-2	TRBJ1-5	NA
TGCAGCGTTGAAGACCTGCAGACGAGCTCCTACAATGAGCAGTTCTTC	CSVEDLQTSSYNEQFF	NA	TRBV29-1	TRBJ2-1	few
TGCAGCGAGGGACAAAGCTCCTACAATGAGCAGTTCTTC	CSEGQSSYNEQFF	NA	TRBV29-1	TRBJ2-1	NA
TGTGCCAGCAGTTATTCGGGGAACTCTGGAAACACCATATATTTT	CASSYSGNSGNTIYF	NA	TRBV6-2/TRBV6-3	TRBJ1-3	NA
TGCAGTGCTAGCTGGGGAGGGAACGAGCAGTACTTC	CSASWGGNEQYF	TRBD2	TRBV20-1	TRBJ2-7	NA
TGTGCCAGCAGGAATTGGACAGGCTCCTCCTACGAGCAGTACTTC	CASRNWTGSSYEQYF	TRBD1	TRBV6-2/TRBV6-3	TRBJ2-7	NA
TGTGCCAGCAGATTAACGGACAGACCCTCTGGGGCCAACGTCCTGACTTTC	CASRLTDRPSGANVLTF	NA	TRBV5-8	TRBJ2-6	NA
TGCAGCGTTGACCGCGGAGACGAGCAGTACTTC	CSVDRGDEQYF	NA	TRBV29-1	TRBJ2-7	NA
TGTGCCAGCAGCTTGGCCGCGACAGGGGATTGGGGTCAGCCCCAGCATTTT	CASSLAATGDWGQPQHF	TRBD1	TRBV5-6	TRBJ1-5	NA
TGTGCCAGCAGTTCCCTAAGTCGGGATGGCTACACCTTC	CASSSLSRDGYTF	NA	TRBV6-2/TRBV6-3	TRBJ1-2	NA
TGCAGTGTTGGGAGGGCAACCCAGTACTTC	CSVGRATQYF	TRBD2	TRBV20-1	TRBJ2-5	NA
TGTGCCAGCAGTTTCGTCTCCTCGGAAGCTGAAGCTTTCTTT	CASSFVSSEAEAFF	NA	TRBV28	TRBJ1-1	NA
TGTGCCAGCGTCGCAGGTTCACTTGAGCAGTTCTTC	CASVAGSLEQFF	NA	TRBV28	TRBJ2-1	NA
TGTGCCAGCAGCTCAATACAGGGGTTGAACACTGAAGCTTTCTTT	CASSSIQGLNTEAFF	TRBD1	TRBV7-6	TRBJ1-1	NA
TGTGCCAGCAGCTTCTCCCAAGAGACCCAGTACTTC	CASSFSQETQYF	NA	TRBV7-8	TRBJ2-5	few